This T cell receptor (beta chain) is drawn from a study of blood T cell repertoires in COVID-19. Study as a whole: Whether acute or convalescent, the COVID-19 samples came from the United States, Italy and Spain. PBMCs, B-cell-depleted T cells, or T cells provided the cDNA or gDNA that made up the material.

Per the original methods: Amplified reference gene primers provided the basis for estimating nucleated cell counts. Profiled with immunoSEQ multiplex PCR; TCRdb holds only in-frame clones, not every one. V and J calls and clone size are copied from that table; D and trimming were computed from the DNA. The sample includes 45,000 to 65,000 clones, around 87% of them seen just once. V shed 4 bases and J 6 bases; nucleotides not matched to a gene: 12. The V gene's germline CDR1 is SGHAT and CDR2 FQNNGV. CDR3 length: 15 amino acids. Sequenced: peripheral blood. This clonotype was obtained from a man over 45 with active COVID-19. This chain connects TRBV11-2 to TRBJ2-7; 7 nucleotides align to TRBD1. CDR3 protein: CASSSQGEFSREQYF. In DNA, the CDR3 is TGTGCCAGCAGCTCGCAGGGGGAATTTTCGCGCGAGCAGTACTTC.